This T cell receptor (beta chain) was found in a study of cytomegalovirus exposure and HLA in healthy donors. PCR used 60 Vbeta primers and 13 Jbeta primers. The assay was immunoSEQ multiplex PCR, and TCRdb's table has in-frame clones only and misses some. Altogether approximately 280,000 clones are present, around 90% being singletons, with the ten largest covering about 2%. In its sample, this clone was seen once. J gave up 3 bases and V 6 bases, and 10 bases lay outside the gene matches. CDR1 LNHDA and CDR2 SQIVND come from the germline V gene (reference sequence). This CDR3 has 16 amino acids. Material for sequencing was PBMCs. V usage is TRBV19 and J usage is TRBJ1-1; TRBD1 matches at 10 bases. The source is a woman under 30 in good health and CMV-seronegative. DNA of the CDR3: TGTGCCAGTAGAAAAGCGACAGGGGGCCGGGACACTGAAGCTTTCTTT. Its protein product is CASRKATGGRDTEAFF.